The clone carrying this TCR beta chain turned up a few times. Here immunoSEQ multiplex PCR was the method, and the copy in TCRdb shows in-frame clones only, minus some. Found here are under 200,000 clones, around nine tenths of them singletons; the top ten hold approximately 10%. The sample originates from a study of blood T cell repertoires in COVID-19. The V gene lost 3 bases and the J gene lost 8 bases, with 16 bases spanning the gap. The CDR3 is made up of 14 amino acids. Looked up from germline, CDR1 is SGHVS and CDR2 is FQNEAQ. Sequencing used peripheral blood. The TCR comes from a woman between 70 and 85 years old with COVID-19, enrolled during active disease. The chain combines TRBV7-8 with TRBJ1-2; tentatively, D is TRBD1 (6 bases). CDR3 sequence: CASSFGQTSGGYTF. The CDR3 DNA follows: TGTGCCAGCAGCTTTGGACAGACTTCCGGGGGCTACACCTTC. Supplemented by reference TRBV7-8 and TRBJ1-2, the full variable domain reads GAGVSQSPRYKVAKRGQDVALRCDPISGHVSLFWYQQALGQGPEFLTYFQNEAQLDKSGLPSDRFFAERPEGSVSTLKIQRTQQEDSAVYLCASSFGQTSGGYTFGSGTRLTVV.